This note documents a single TCR beta chain sequence. Naive CD8 populations comprised CD45RO-negative cells positively selected for CCR7, excluding terminally differentiated effector memory CD45RA+ cells. TCRdb's copy holds only in-frame clones and misses some; the assay was immunoSEQ multiplex PCR. The table shows hundreds of thousands of clones, with about 95% occurring only once. This record comes from a study of shared clonotypes between healthy human individuals. The CDR3 sequence is 14 residues long. V lost 3 bases, J lost 2 bases, and 8 bases lay in between. The V gene's germline CDR1 is SNHLY and CDR2 FYNNEI.

V and J are TRBV2 and TRBJ2-1, with D unclear. Input material: naive CD8+ T cells sorted from blood. This receptor was identified in a woman under 40 in good health. CDR3 in amino acids: CASSDVGTYNEQFF. The DNA of the CDR3 is TGTGCCAGCAGTGATGTGGGGACCTACAATGAGCAGTTCTTC.